The 26 T cell receptor beta chains below all came from one sample that was sequenced in a study of cytomegalovirus exposure and HLA in healthy donors. The PCR used 60 Vbeta and 13 Jbeta primers. TCRdb keeps only in-frame clones here, not all; method: immunoSEQ multiplex PCR. Among some 150,000 clones, less than 85% were seen once, and the ten largest hold 1.5% to 1.9%. The specimen was PBMCs. These receptors all come from a man aged 35 to 55 in good health and CMV-seronegative.

The CDR3 reads CASTPRGGGYEQYF. DNA for the CDR3: TGTGCCAGCACCCCACGCGGGGGAGGCTACGAGCAGTACTTC. The chain couples TRBV6-5 to TRBJ2-7; TRBD2 agrees at 7 bases. The CDR3 runs to 14 residues. V lost 7 bases and J lost 3; bases outside the gene matches: 9. Germline CDR1 reads MNHEY; CDR2 reads SVGAGI.

This clone was seen a single time. J is TRBJ2-7 and V is TRBV5-4, with 14 bases aligning to TRBD2. CDR1 and CDR2 from the germline V gene are SGHNT and YYREEE (reference sequence). CDR3 length: 14 residues. V was clipped by 4 bases and J by 6 bases; unmatched bases: 3. The CDR3 loop is CASSTGTSGGEQYF. In DNA, the CDR3 is TGTGCCAGCAGCACCGGGACTAGCGGGGGCGAGCAGTACTTC.

The chain couples TRBV5-5 to TRBJ2-7; D is ambiguous. Trimming took 7 bases from V and 1 from J, leaving 18 bases between them. Germline V gene data show CDR1 as SGHKS and CDR2 as YYEKEE (reference sequence). This CDR3 has 15 amino acids. As DNA, the CDR3 is TGTGCCAGCTCAGGTGATGTGGTACGGTCCTACGAGCAGTACTTC. Protein product: CASSGDVVRSYEQYF.

Concerning this clone: Other nucleotide sequences from this sample produce the same CDR3. This rearrangement joins TRBV10-3 to TRBJ2-7, with D possibly being TRBD2 (5 bases). Deletions cut 2 bases from V and 5 bases from J, with 7 bases between. Germline V lookup: CDR1 ENHRY, CDR2 SYGVKD. The length of the CDR3 is 12 residues. CDR3 protein: CAISETGDEQYF. The DNA of the CDR3 is TGTGCCATCAGTGAGACCGGGGACGAGCAGTACTTC.

This clone was seen only a few times. The chain couples TRBV7-8 to TRBJ1-1; the match to TRBD1 covers 7 bases. V lost 5 bases, J lost 4 bases, and 10 bases stayed unmatched. The length of the CDR3 is 15 residues. The germline CDR1 and CDR2 sequences are SGHVS and FQNEAQ. CDR3 DNA sequence: TGTGCCAGCAGCATACTGACAGGGTTCGGCACTGAAGCTTTCTTT. This sequence encodes CASSILTGFGTEAFF.

This chain uses TRBV7-2 with TRBJ1-5; D may be TRBD1 (5 bases). Trimming took 2 bases from V and 7 from J, leaving 15 bases between them. The germline CDR1 and CDR2 sequences are SGHTA and FQGNSA. The CDR3 has 15 residues. The CDR3 DNA follows: TGTGCCAGCAGCTTAAACATCGGGGGAGACCAGCCCCAGCATTTT. Its protein is CASSLNIGGDQPQHF. The complete variable domain, with remaining parts taken from reference TRBV7-2 and TRBJ1-5, reads GAGVSQSPSNKVTEKGKDVELRCDPISGHTALYWYRQSLGQGLEFLIYFQGNSAPDKSGLPSDRFSAERTGGSVSTLTIQRTQQEDSAVYLCASSLNIGGDQPQHFGDGTRLSIL.

V and J are TRBV27 and TRBJ1-2; D is possibly TRBD1 (6 bases). This CDR3 region has 15 residues. The germline gives CDR1 MNHEY, CDR2 SMNVEV (reference sequence). Trimming cost V 0 bases and J 8 bases, with 16 bases left between them. The CDR3 nucleotides are TGTGCCAGCAGTTTATCGGGGGCGAACTTTCAAGGCTACACCTTC. It yields the protein CASSLSGANFQGYTF.

The V gene is TRBV5-5, the J gene TRBJ1-2, with 8 bases identical to TRBD1. J lost 4 bases, V lost 1 base, and 3 bases had no gene match. The CDR3 totals 14 residues. CDR1 and CDR2 (germline): SGHKS, YYEKEE (reference sequence). The CDR3 DNA is TGTGCCAGCAGCTTGTGGACAGGGACCTATGGCTACACCTTC. Protein sequence: CASSLWTGTYGYTF.

A few counts support this clone. This chain connects TRBV4-1 to TRBJ2-5; TRBD2 agrees at 15 bases. Germline-derived CDR1 and CDR2 are MGHRA and YSYEKL. J was trimmed by 4 bases and V by 3 bases; bases with no gene match: 12. The CDR3 runs to 19 residues. The chain's CDR3 is CASSHHRTSGGAGGETQYF. DNA of the CDR3: TGCGCCAGCAGCCATCACCGGACTAGCGGGGGGGCAGGGGGAGAGACCCAGTACTTC.

The V gene is TRBV19, the J gene TRBJ2-3; D call uncertain. The CDR3 is 13 amino acids. The germline V gene encodes CDR1 LNHDA and CDR2 SQIVND (reference sequence). The V and J ends lost 10 bases and 3 bases respectively, with 14 bases between them. The CDR3, as DNA: TGTGCCACCCCAGGCCTTTTAACAGATACGCAGTATTTT. This encodes CATPGLLTDTQYF.

This sequence joins TRBV29-1 and TRBJ1-5; D is undetermined. In germline, CDR1 is SQVTM, CDR2 ANQGSEA. The CDR3 extends over 11 amino acids. Between the trimmed V and J ends, which lost 5 bases and 2 bases, there was a span of 4 bases. The CDR3 DNA sequence: TGCAGCGTTAAGCGCAATCAGCCCCAGCATTTT. Translated, it gives CSVKRNQPQHF.

V gene TRBV29-1 combines with J gene TRBJ2-5; 8 bases line up with TRBD2. Germline V gene sequence: CDR1 SQVTM, CDR2 ANQGSEA. The CDR3 loop spans 16 amino acids. V lost 1 base, J lost 6 bases, and 13 bases stayed unmatched. CDR3 amino acids: CSVEVAAPASGQTQYF. For the CDR3, the DNA is TGCAGCGTTGAAGTTGCAGCTCCGGCTAGCGGGCAGACCCAGTACTTC.

The chain joins TRBV6-6 to TRBJ1-5, with D unclear. CDR1 MNHNY and CDR2 SVGAGI come from the germline V gene (reference sequence). V was pared by 4 bases and J by 1 base, with 5 bases between. This CDR3 comprises 13 residues. CDR3 loop: CASSSVSNQPQHF. The CDR3 region has the DNA TGTGCCAGCAGTTCGGTAAGCAATCAGCCCCAGCATTTT.

This clone was observed a handful of times. The chain has TRBV6-6 and TRBJ2-1, with D possibly being TRBD1 (6 bases). V was shortened by 6 bases and J by 4 bases, with 16 bases between the two germline ends. This CDR3 is 15 amino acids long. From germline, CDR1 is MNHNY and CDR2 SVGAGI (reference sequence). The CDR3 coding sequence is TGTGCCAGCAGCCATACGGACAGACCTTACAATGAGCAGTTCTTC. Protein sequence: CASSHTDRPYNEQFF.

The V call is TRBV5-1, the J call TRBJ2-7; a weak D match, TRBD1 (6 bases). CDR1 and CDR2 (germline): SGHRS, YFSETQ. V was cut by 4 bases and J by 1 base, with 18 bases left in between. The CDR3 is 16 amino acids. CDR3 DNA: TGCGCCAGCAGCGCTTTCCCACCGGGACAATCCTACGAGCAGTACTTC. Amino acids: CASSAFPPGQSYEQYF.

The V call is TRBV5-5, the J call TRBJ2-3, with D unresolved. The germline CDR1 and CDR2 sequences are SGHKS and YYEKEE (reference sequence). This CDR3 region has 13 residues. Trimming cost V 5 bases and J 7 bases, with 14 bases left between them. The CDR3 loop reads CASSQAPVHTQYF. CDR3 bases: TGTGCCAGCAGTCAGGCCCCCGTCCATACGCAGTATTTT.

The chain recombines TRBV2 with TRBJ2-1; 10 positions match TRBD1. The CDR3 runs to 16 residues. Germline V gene lookup returns CDR1 SNHLY and CDR2 FYNNEI. V was clipped by 6 bases and J by 8 bases; unmatched bases: 13. The CDR3 is CASSRDRGNREYEQFF. CDR3 coding DNA: TGTGCCAGCAGCCGGGACAGGGGAAATCGCGAGTATGAGCAGTTCTTC.

In this sample, this clone turned up a few times. The chain joins TRBV7-9 to TRBJ2-2, with a weak D call TRBD2 (5 bases). Trimming left V 3 bases short and J 1 base short, with 9 bases between. The CDR3 runs to 15 residues. Germline V gives CDR1 SEHNR, CDR2 FQNEAQ (reference sequence). CDR3 sequence: CASSFSAENTGELFF. For the CDR3, the DNA is TGTGCCAGCAGCTTTTCAGCGGAGAACACCGGGGAGCTGTTTTTT.

The rearrangement uses TRBV5-1 and TRBJ2-7; 9 bases match TRBD1. The CDR3 sequence is 15 residues long. The junction had 7 bases not matched to a gene; V was cut back by 0 bases and J by 6 bases. Germline loops: CDR1 SGHRS, CDR2 YFSETQ. The CDR3 spells CASSLGGTGLGEQYF. CDR3 DNA: TGCGCCAGCAGCTTGGGGGGGACAGGGCTCGGCGAGCAGTACTTC.

The chain has TRBV20-1 and TRBJ2-5; D is perhaps TRBD1 (5 bases). The CDR3 consists of 11 residues. CDR1 DFQATT and CDR2 SNEGSKA come from the germline V gene (reference sequence). Trimming pared 2 bases from V and 5 bases from J, leaving 6 bases between. The CDR3 bases are TGCAGTGCTAGACAGGGTGAGACCCAGTACTTC. Amino acids: CSARQGETQYF.

The chain joins TRBV10-3 to TRBJ2-2, with a weak D call TRBD1 (6 bases). The V gene's germline CDR1 is ENHRY and CDR2 SYGVKD. V dropped 11 bases and J dropped 5 bases, with 15 bases sitting between them. This CDR3 has 13 amino acids. The CDR3 sequence: CAPQRGKTGELFF. The CDR3 DNA sequence: TGTGCCCCCCAGAGGGGGAAGACCGGGGAGCTGTTTTTT.

The chain joins TRBV4-2 to TRBJ2-2; 7 bases match TRBD2. The CDR3 is 15 residues long. Germline CDR1 reads LGHNA; CDR2 reads YNFKEQ. Losses at the gene ends were 1 base for V and 6 bases for J; bases not matched to a gene: 5. The CDR3 DNA sequence: TGTGCCAGCAGCCAAGCCTGGGGGGGAGCCGGGGAGCTGTTTTTT. Translating it yields CASSQAWGGAGELFF.

The CDR3 sequence is CASSLLPGQDTDEQFF. The DNA of the CDR3 is TGTGCCAGCAGTCTCCTGCCCGGACAGGATACCGATGAGCAGTTCTTC. The V gene is TRBV27, the J gene TRBJ2-1, with 7 bases matching TRBD1. The CDR3 length is 16 residues. J was trimmed by 8 bases and V by 5 bases; bases with no gene match: 15. Germline CDR1 and CDR2: MNHEY and SMNVEV (reference sequence).

The genes are TRBV6-5 and TRBJ2-5; the match to TRBD2 covers 8 bases. The CDR3 runs 13 residues. Germline CDR1 is MNHEY and CDR2 is SVGAGI. V dropped 1 base and J dropped 5; count of bases not matched to a gene: 0. The CDR3: CASSYLAGETQYF. CDR3 nucleotide sequence: TGTGCCAGCAGTTACTTAGCGGGGGAGACCCAGTACTTC.

This chain links TRBV13 with TRBJ2-5, with 7 bases that match TRBD2. CDR3 length: 18 residues. The junction had 12 bases not matched to a gene; V was cut back by 2 bases and J by 0 bases. From germline, CDR1 is PRHDT and CDR2 FYEKMQ (reference sequence). The CDR3 sequence: CASSLSKYGSGYQETQYF. CDR3 DNA sequence: TGTGCCAGCAGCTTATCGAAATATGGTAGCGGGTACCAAGAGACCCAGTACTTC.

This clone was counted once. This rearrangement joins TRBV12-5 to TRBJ2-7; TRBD1 aligns across 7 bases. The CDR3 has 15 amino acids. Germline V lookup: CDR1 LGHNT, CDR2 FRNRAP. With 5 bases clipped from V and 4 bases from J, the junction kept 11 bases outside the gene matches. In nucleotides, the CDR3 is TGTGCTAGTGGTCAGGAACAGGGGTCTCTATACGAGCAGTACTTC. Protein product: CASGQEQGSLYEQYF.